This TCR beta chain was sequenced for a study of T cell repertoires in cytomegalovirus infection. Study overall: In the study, CMV epitopes included recently identified HLA-C-restricted and well-studied HLA-B-restricted ones. Indications came from public TCR beta signatures; they pointed to CMV infection and to a matching HLA type. Study conclusions and caveats: In two of eight donors, the top clonotype was HLA-C-restricted CMV-specific. The study identified carriers of CMV plus the relevant HLA from cumulative public TCR beta family frequency.

MiXCR was run by TCRdb on the reads, yielding one entry per CDR3 protein. In the table there are some 940,000 distinct CDR3 sequences, roughly 30% of which are singletons. Trimming shortened V by 0 bases and J by 3 bases, and 10 bases separated the two germline ends. The CDR3 totals 15 residues. CDR1 is SGHDN, CDR2 FVKESK, per germline. About this clonotype: Its antigen is not identified.

The material was cultured CD8+ T cells from PBMCs, obtained from culture after CMV antigen stimulation. The receptor's source is a human donor in good health (CMV status not recorded). Some clones in this sample may be carry-over from other donors' samples. This chain joins TRBV14 and TRBJ2-3; D call uncertain. CDR3 region: CASSQETEPTDTQYF. DNA for the CDR3: TGTGCCAGCAGCCAAGAGACGGAACCGACAGATACGCAGTATTTT.